A selection of T cell receptor beta chains follows, all from one sample in a study of blood T cell repertoires in COVID-19. The repertoire was sequenced with immunoSEQ multiplex PCR; TCRdb's copy has only in-frame clones and lacks some. The repertoire holds under 300,000 clones, less than 85% seen once, with 4.5% to 6% in the top ten. The sequenced material came from peripheral blood. The receptors originated from a woman of 80 years or more with active or convalescent COVID-19. The CDR3 runs from the conserved cysteine through the conserved F or W. The D gene is left open where the match is weak. The size entry is marked missing in some rows and otherwise reads once, few, many or a size class.

clone size: NA
V gene: TRBV4-2
CDR3 length: 15
J gene: TRBJ1-5
D gene: TRBD1
CDR3 DNA: TGTGCCAGCAGCCAGGGAACAGGGGGCGATCAGCCCCAGCATTTT
CDR3 protein: CASSQGTGGDQPQHF

clone size: NA
V gene: TRBV30
CDR3 length: 14
J gene: TRBJ1-1
D gene: TRBD1
CDR3 DNA: TGTGCCTGGAGAGCACAGGGGGCGATAACTGAAGCTTTCTTT
CDR3 protein: CAWRAQGAITEAFF

clone size: NA
V gene: TRBV5-1
CDR3 length: 15
J gene: TRBJ2-7
D gene: NA
CDR3 DNA: TGCGCCAGCAGCTTGGGAGACAGGTTCGCCTACGAGCAGTACTTC
CDR3 protein: CASSLGDRFAYEQYF

clone size: many
V gene: TRBV30
CDR3 length: 16
J gene: TRBJ1-1
D gene: NA
CDR3 DNA: TGTGCCTGGATCCCCCGAACGTCCCTTCGGGACACTGAAGCTTTCTTT
CDR3 protein: CAWIPRTSLRDTEAFF

clone size: NA
V gene: TRBV30
CDR3 length: 13
J gene: TRBJ1-5
D gene: NA
CDR3 DNA: TGTGCCTGGAGTGCCCGAAGGGGTCAGCCTCAGCATTTT
CDR3 protein: CAWSARRGQPQHF

clone size: NA
V gene: TRBV29-1
CDR3 length: 13
J gene: TRBJ2-3
D gene: NA
CDR3 DNA: TGCAGCGTTGAGGGCAGTCGCACAGATACGCAGTATTTT
CDR3 protein: CSVEGSRTDTQYF

clone size: NA
V gene: TRBV2
CDR3 length: 15
J gene: TRBJ2-7
D gene: TRBD2
CDR3 DNA: TGTGCCAGCAGTGAAGGACTAGCGGAGAACTACGAGCAGTACTTC
CDR3 protein: CASSEGLAENYEQYF

clone size: few
V gene: TRBV11-3
CDR3 length: 15
J gene: TRBJ1-1
D gene: NA
CDR3 DNA: TGTGCCAGCAGCTTAGATCCTAGATTGAACACTGAAGCTTTCTTT
CDR3 protein: CASSLDPRLNTEAFF

clone size: NA
V gene: TRBV30
CDR3 length: 13
J gene: TRBJ1-1
D gene: TRBD1
CDR3 DNA: TGTGCCTTAGACAGGGGGCAGAACACTGAAGCTTTCTTT
CDR3 protein: CALDRGQNTEAFF

clone size: NA
V gene: TRBV19
CDR3 length: 13
J gene: TRBJ2-7
D gene: NA
CDR3 DNA: TGTGCCAGTAGTCGGGACACCTCCTACGAGCAGTACTTC
CDR3 protein: CASSRDTSYEQYF

clone size: NA
V gene: TRBV5-1
CDR3 length: 13
J gene: TRBJ2-7
D gene: NA
CDR3 DNA: TGCGCCAGCACCAGGCAGGGTGCGGGAGAGCAGTACTTC
CDR3 protein: CASTRQGAGEQYF

clone size: NA
V gene: TRBV7-9
CDR3 length: 15
J gene: TRBJ2-3
D gene: TRBD2
CDR3 DNA: TGTGCCAGCATTCGGGGGGGCGTAAGAACAGATACGCAGTATTTT
CDR3 protein: CASIRGGVRTDTQYF

clone size: NA
V gene: TRBV18
CDR3 length: 15
J gene: TRBJ1-1
D gene: NA
CDR3 DNA: TGTGCCAGCTCACACGATCGGGGGGAGGTCACTGAAGCTTTCTTT
CDR3 protein: CASSHDRGEVTEAFF

clone size: once
V gene: TRBV11-2
CDR3 length: 13
J gene: TRBJ1-5
D gene: NA
CDR3 DNA: TGTGCCAGCAGCTCGACAGTAAATCAGCCCCAGCATTTT
CDR3 protein: CASSSTVNQPQHF

clone size: NA
V gene: TRBV7-2
CDR3 length: 16
J gene: TRBJ2-3
D gene: TRBD2
CDR3 DNA: TGTGCCAGCAGCTTAGGTCGCGGGAGGGGAGCGGATACGCAGTATTTT
CDR3 protein: CASSLGRGRGADTQYF

clone size: NA
V gene: TRBV9
CDR3 length: 16
J gene: TRBJ1-5
D gene: NA
CDR3 DNA: TGTGCCAGCAGCACCGCGGGACCCGGAATCGATCAGCCCCAGCATTTT
CDR3 protein: CASSTAGPGIDQPQHF

clone size: NA
V gene: TRBV30
CDR3 length: 18
J gene: TRBJ2-2
D gene: NA
CDR3 DNA: TGTGCCTGGAGTGTACGTCTTTTGCGGGACTTAAACACCGGGGAGCTGTTTTTT
CDR3 protein: CAWSVRLLRDLNTGELFF

clone size: NA
V gene: TRBV2
CDR3 length: 13
J gene: TRBJ2-5
D gene: NA
CDR3 DNA: TGTGCCAGCAGTGGAGAAGTACAAGAGACCCAGTACTTC
CDR3 protein: CASSGEVQETQYF

clone size: NA
V gene: TRBV28
CDR3 length: 19
J gene: TRBJ2-5
D gene: TRBD1
CDR3 DNA: TGTGCCAGCAGTTACCAATCCGGGACAGGGATTACCTACCAAGAGACCCAGTACTTC
CDR3 protein: CASSYQSGTGITYQETQYF

clone size: NA
V gene: TRBV5-1
CDR3 length: 16
J gene: TRBJ2-2
D gene: NA
CDR3 DNA: TGCGCCAGCAGCTTCAACAGGGCGGCGGGCACCGGGGAGCTGTTTTTT
CDR3 protein: CASSFNRAAGTGELFF

clone size: NA
V gene: TRBV7-2
CDR3 length: 15
J gene: TRBJ2-3
D gene: TRBD1
CDR3 DNA: TGTGCCAGCAGCCCCAGGGGGCGAGGCACAGATACGCAGTATTTT
CDR3 protein: CASSPRGRGTDTQYF

clone size: NA
V gene: TRBV3-1/TRBV3-2
CDR3 length: 13
J gene: TRBJ2-1
D gene: NA
CDR3 DNA: TGTGCCAGCAGCCAAGTTATAGAGAATGAGCAGTTCTTC
CDR3 protein: CASSQVIENEQFF

clone size: NA
V gene: TRBV19
CDR3 length: 15
J gene: TRBJ1-5
D gene: TRBD1
CDR3 DNA: TGTGCCAGTAGTACCCGACAGGGTACCCCTCAGCCCCAGCATTTT
CDR3 protein: CASSTRQGTPQPQHF

clone size: NA
V gene: TRBV5-4
CDR3 length: 16
J gene: TRBJ2-3
D gene: TRBD1
CDR3 DNA: TGTGCCAGCAGCTCCCCGGGACAGGGGGCGTCAGATACGCAGTATTTT
CDR3 protein: CASSSPGQGASDTQYF

clone size: NA
V gene: TRBV3-1/TRBV3-2
CDR3 length: 16
J gene: TRBJ2-1
D gene: NA
CDR3 DNA: TGTGCCAGCAGCCCTCTTAGCGGTTTCCGCGGGGATGAGCAGTTCTTC
CDR3 protein: CASSPLSGFRGDEQFF

clone size: once
V gene: TRBV5-1
CDR3 length: 13
J gene: TRBJ2-7
D gene: NA
CDR3 DNA: TGCGCCAGCCCCCCGAGGGAAACCTACGAGCAGTACTTC
CDR3 protein: CASPPRETYEQYF

clone size: few
V gene: TRBV2
CDR3 length: 12
J gene: TRBJ1-2
D gene: NA
CDR3 DNA: TGTGCCAGCAGTGCGCAGGGTTTTGGCTACACCTTC
CDR3 protein: CASSAQGFGYTF

clone size: NA
V gene: TRBV5-1
CDR3 length: 16
J gene: TRBJ1-6
D gene: TRBD1
CDR3 DNA: TGCGCCAGCAGCTTGGAGGCAGGGGGCAACAATTCACCCCTCCACTTT
CDR3 protein: CASSLEAGGNNSPLHF

clone size: few
V gene: TRBV7-9
CDR3 length: 15
J gene: TRBJ1-6
D gene: TRBD1
CDR3 DNA: TGTGCCAGCAGGGGACAGGGACTCTATAATTCACCCCTCCACTTT
CDR3 protein: CASRGQGLYNSPLHF

clone size: NA
V gene: TRBV7-9
CDR3 length: 16
J gene: TRBJ1-2
D gene: TRBD1
CDR3 DNA: TGTGCCAGCAGCTTATCAGGACAGGGACGGGTCGGTGGCTACACCTTC
CDR3 protein: CASSLSGQGRVGGYTF

clone size: NA
V gene: TRBV5-1
CDR3 length: 15
J gene: TRBJ2-1
D gene: NA
CDR3 DNA: TGCGCCAGCACGATTCAGGGGGAGGACTACAATGAGCAGTTCTTC
CDR3 protein: CASTIQGEDYNEQFF

clone size: few
V gene: TRBV19
CDR3 length: 15
J gene: TRBJ2-2
D gene: NA
CDR3 DNA: TGTGCCAGTAGTATTCTAAACCTAAAGACCGGGGAGCTGTTTTTT
CDR3 protein: CASSILNLKTGELFF

clone size: NA
V gene: TRBV3-1/TRBV3-2
CDR3 length: 15
J gene: TRBJ2-7
D gene: TRBD2
CDR3 DNA: TGTGCCAGCAGCCAAGGCGGGGAGGGAGCTTGGGGGCAGTACTTC
CDR3 protein: CASSQGGEGAWGQYF

clone size: NA
V gene: TRBV2
CDR3 length: 15
J gene: TRBJ1-6
D gene: NA
CDR3 DNA: TGTGCCAGCAGTGAGTGGGGCCTTGAGAGTTCACCCCTCCACTTT
CDR3 protein: CASSEWGLESSPLHF

clone size: NA
V gene: TRBV7-9
CDR3 length: 12
J gene: TRBJ1-1
D gene: NA
CDR3 DNA: TGTGCCAGCAGCTCAGGTAGGACTGAAGCTTTCTTT
CDR3 protein: CASSSGRTEAFF

clone size: NA
V gene: TRBV15
CDR3 length: 14
J gene: TRBJ2-7
D gene: NA
CDR3 DNA: TGTGCCACCAGCAGACAGGGAGGTGCCGACGAGCAGTACTTC
CDR3 protein: CATSRQGGADEQYF

clone size: once
V gene: TRBV28
CDR3 length: 12
J gene: TRBJ2-1
D gene: NA
CDR3 DNA: TGTGCCAGCAGTTCGCCCCAGGGGAGGGTGTTCTTC
CDR3 protein: CASSSPQGRVFF

clone size: NA
V gene: TRBV7-6
CDR3 length: 16
J gene: TRBJ2-2
D gene: NA
CDR3 DNA: TGTGCCAGCAGCTTAGTCGGGGGTGTCACGACCGGGGAGCTGTTTTTT
CDR3 protein: CASSLVGGVTTGELFF

clone size: NA
V gene: TRBV6-5
CDR3 length: 14
J gene: TRBJ1-1
D gene: NA
CDR3 DNA: TGTGCCAGCAGAGTAGTAGGAGTGAACACTGAAGCTTTCTTT
CDR3 protein: CASRVVGVNTEAFF

clone size: NA
V gene: TRBV5-4
CDR3 length: 15
J gene: TRBJ2-1
D gene: TRBD2
CDR3 DNA: TGTGCCAGCAGCTTTAGACTAGCGGATTACAATGAGCAGTTCTTC
CDR3 protein: CASSFRLADYNEQFF

clone size: NA
V gene: TRBV27
CDR3 length: 15
J gene: TRBJ2-3
D gene: NA
CDR3 DNA: TGTGCCAGCAGTTGGCAGGGGCGCCCCACAGATACGCAGTATTTT
CDR3 protein: CASSWQGRPTDTQYF

clone size: NA
V gene: TRBV28
CDR3 length: 12
J gene: TRBJ1-1
D gene: NA
CDR3 DNA: TGTGCCAGCAGTTTGGGGAGAACTGAAGCTTTCTTT
CDR3 protein: CASSLGRTEAFF

clone size: few
V gene: TRBV3-1/TRBV3-2
CDR3 length: 16
J gene: TRBJ2-3
D gene: NA
CDR3 DNA: TGTGCCAGCAGCCTCCTTGTGTCGTTTCGCACAGATACGCAGTATTTT
CDR3 protein: CASSLLVSFRTDTQYF

clone size: NA
V gene: TRBV10-2
CDR3 length: 14
J gene: TRBJ2-3
D gene: NA
CDR3 DNA: TGCGCCAGCAGTCCGAGCTCAACCACAGATACGCAGTATTTT
CDR3 protein: CASSPSSTTDTQYF

clone size: NA
V gene: TRBV28
CDR3 length: 13
J gene: TRBJ1-6
D gene: NA
CDR3 DNA: TGTGCCAGCAGCCAGGGATATAATTCACCCCTCCACTTT
CDR3 protein: CASSQGYNSPLHF

clone size: NA
V gene: TRBV11-2
CDR3 length: 18
J gene: TRBJ1-6
D gene: NA
CDR3 DNA: TGTGCCAGCAGCTTATTCACCGGGAGCCCAACCTATAATTCACCCCTCCACTTT
CDR3 protein: CASSLFTGSPTYNSPLHF

clone size: few
V gene: TRBV4-1
CDR3 length: 16
J gene: TRBJ1-4
D gene: NA
CDR3 DNA: TGCGCCAGCAGCCAACTCCTGGGGAGGGTTGAAGGAAAACTGTTTTTT
CDR3 protein: CASSQLLGRVEGKLFF

clone size: NA
V gene: TRBV20-1
CDR3 length: 11
J gene: TRBJ2-7
D gene: NA
CDR3 DNA: TGCAGTGCCCGGAGGGACTACGAGCAGTACTTC
CDR3 protein: CSARRDYEQYF

clone size: NA
V gene: TRBV4-1
CDR3 length: 14
J gene: TRBJ1-1
D gene: NA
CDR3 DNA: TGCGCCAGCAGCCCAGGACACCTGAACACTGAAGCTTTCTTT
CDR3 protein: CASSPGHLNTEAFF

clone size: NA
V gene: TRBV11-3
CDR3 length: 14
J gene: TRBJ2-7
D gene: TRBD2
CDR3 DNA: TGTGCCAGCAGCTTACCCGGGACTAGCCACGAGCAGTACTTC
CDR3 protein: CASSLPGTSHEQYF

clone size: NA
V gene: TRBV2
CDR3 length: 14
J gene: TRBJ2-7
D gene: NA
CDR3 DNA: TGTGCCAGCATCCGCGGGCAGAGCTCCTACGAGCAGTACTTC
CDR3 protein: CASIRGQSSYEQYF

clone size: NA
V gene: TRBV10-2
CDR3 length: 15
J gene: TRBJ1-5
D gene: NA
CDR3 DNA: TGCGCCAGCAGTGTTGGAGGAGGGAGCAATCAGCCCCAGCATTTT
CDR3 protein: CASSVGGGSNQPQHF

clone size: NA
V gene: TRBV10-3
CDR3 length: 14
J gene: TRBJ2-7
D gene: NA
CDR3 DNA: TGTGCCATCAGTGAGTCCGAGAGCTCCTACGAGCAGTACTTC
CDR3 protein: CAISESESSYEQYF

clone size: NA
V gene: TRBV9
CDR3 length: 18
J gene: TRBJ2-7
D gene: NA
CDR3 DNA: TGTGCCAGCAGCGTAGGAGGAGCGAGCCACCCCAGCTCCTACGAGCAGTACTTC
CDR3 protein: CASSVGGASHPSSYEQYF

clone size: NA
V gene: TRBV6-5
CDR3 length: 13
J gene: TRBJ2-7
D gene: NA
CDR3 DNA: TGTGCCGGTGAAGTTGGAGTCTCCTACGAGCAGTACTTC
CDR3 protein: CAGEVGVSYEQYF

clone size: few
V gene: TRBV19
CDR3 length: 16
J gene: TRBJ1-1
D gene: TRBD1
CDR3 DNA: TGTGCCAGTAGTATTGGAATCGGACAGGGCGTCACTGAAGCTTTCTTT
CDR3 protein: CASSIGIGQGVTEAFF

clone size: NA
V gene: TRBV5-4
CDR3 length: 14
J gene: TRBJ2-7
D gene: TRBD1
CDR3 DNA: TGTGCCAGCAGCTATCGGGACAGCACCTACGAGCAGTACTTC
CDR3 protein: CASSYRDSTYEQYF

clone size: NA
V gene: TRBV5-1
CDR3 length: 15
J gene: TRBJ2-1
D gene: TRBD1
CDR3 DNA: TGCGCCAGCAGCCCGGGACAGTCTAGCTACAATGAGCAGTTCTTC
CDR3 protein: CASSPGQSSYNEQFF

clone size: NA
V gene: TRBV5-4
CDR3 length: 15
J gene: TRBJ2-1
D gene: TRBD2
CDR3 DNA: TGTGCCAGCAGACCCGGGACTAGCGCATACAATGAGCAGTTCTTC
CDR3 protein: CASRPGTSAYNEQFF